The 17 T cell receptor beta chains given below trace back to one sample, sequenced in a study of beta chain features in type 1 diabetes. Regarding the study as a whole: Shorter TCRB CDR3s, moderately but significantly so, marked every one of the four CD4+ subsets in Type 1 diabetes patients.

No antigen is known for these receptors. Sequencing targeted expressed TCRB transcripts, as all isolated RNA had been reverse transcribed. The table came from immunoSEQ multiplex PCR; TCRdb's copy has only in-frame clones and leaves some out. Counted here are some 200,000 clones, 16% occurring once; the ten biggest clones make up roughly 0.08%. Sequenced sample: naive CD4+ T cells from blood. These receptors were obtained from a man aged 30 to 39 with type 1 diabetes.

This clone was seen more than once but under ten times. The rearrangement links TRBV20-1 to TRBJ1-2; 9 bases map to TRBD1. This CDR3 region has 11 residues. Trimming took 5 bases from V and 8 from J; bases not matched to a gene: 3. Germline V gives CDR1 DFQATT, CDR2 SNEGSKA (reference sequence). The CDR3 coding sequence is TGCAGTGCTGGGGACAGGGACGGCTACACCTTC. It encodes CSAGDRDGYTF.

This clone appeared a few times. The chain combines TRBV29-1 with TRBJ2-5; D call uncertain. Trimming left V 4 bases short and J 4 bases short, with 13 bases between. The CDR3 has 13 amino acids. The germline V gene has CDR1 SQVTM and CDR2 ANQGSEA. This CDR3 is CSVVTHSGETQYF. CDR3 DNA: TGCAGCGTTGTGACCCACTCGGGAGAGACCCAGTACTTC.

This clone was seen more than once but under ten times. This rearrangement joins TRBV29-1 to TRBJ2-2; D not certain. V was trimmed by 5 bases and J by 1 base, leaving 11 bases between them. Germline values: CDR1 SQVTM, CDR2 ANQGSEA. The length of the CDR3 is 14 residues. The CDR3 bases are TGCAGCGTTCAAGGGCGGTTGAACACCGGGGAGCTGTTTTTT. This gives the protein CSVQGRLNTGELFF.

This chain connects TRBV7-9 to TRBJ2-5; D perhaps matches TRBD2 (6 bases). Per the germline V gene, CDR1 is SEHNR and CDR2 is FQNEAQ (reference sequence). The CDR3 is 14 residues long. Trimming stripped 0 bases from V and 4 bases from J, with 9 bases between. CDR3 protein: CASSLALGGETQYF. The DNA for the CDR3 is TGTGCCAGCAGCTTAGCGTTGGGAGGAGAGACCCAGTACTTC.

This clone was picked up a small number of times. The CDR3 DNA is TGCGCCAGCATACCGGGACTAGCGGGCGCCCAAGAGACCCAGTACTTC. Translating gives CASIPGLAGAQETQYF. J is TRBJ2-5 and V is TRBV5-1; 12 bases map to TRBD2. The germline gives CDR1 SGHRS, CDR2 YFSETQ. The trim removed 6 bases at V and 1 base at J, leaving 7 bases unmatched. The CDR3 sequence is 16 residues long.

The sample holds a few counts of this clone. The CDR3 bases are TGCAGCGTTGATTGGGGGAGCACTGAAGCTTTCTTT. Its translation is CSVDWGSTEAFF. The V gene is TRBV29-1, the J gene TRBJ1-1, with D tentatively TRBD1 (5 bases). The germline V and J ends were trimmed by 3 bases and 4 bases, with 9 bases remaining between them. There are 12 residues in the CDR3. Germline V CDR1 and CDR2: SQVTM, ANQGSEA.

The gene calls are TRBV9 and TRBJ1-1; D not certain. V lost 0 bases and J lost 5, with 11 bases in between. The V gene's germline CDR1 is SGDLS and CDR2 YYNGEE. The CDR3 is 14 residues long. CDR3 protein: CASSVGGSATEAFF. The CDR3 coding sequence is TGTGCCAGCAGCGTAGGGGGTTCAGCTACTGAAGCTTTCTTT.

A few counts support this clone. The chain joins TRBV19 to TRBJ1-2, with D uncertain. The CDR3 is 13 amino acids. V was clipped by 3 bases and J by 2 bases, with 7 bases between them. CDR1 is LNHDA and CDR2 is SQIVND in the germline V gene (reference sequence). CDR3 sequence reads: CASSIQRNYGYTF. DNA for the CDR3: TGTGCCAGTAGTATCCAGAGGAACTATGGCTACACCTTC. Filled out from reference TRBV19 and TRBJ1-2, the complete variable domain reads DGGITQSPKYLFRKEGQNVTLSCEQNLNHDAMYWYRQDPGQGLRLIYYSQIVNDFQKGDIAEGYSVSREKKESFPLTVTSAQKNPTAFYLCASSIQRNYGYTFGSGTRLTVV.

This rearrangement joins TRBV29-1 to TRBJ2-5; TRBD1 matches at 9 bases. The V segment lost 6 bases and the J segment 4 bases; nucleotides outside the gene matches: 3. The length of the CDR3 is 12 residues. The germline V gene encodes CDR1 SQVTM and CDR2 ANQGSEA. CDR3 loop: CSVEDRGETQYF. CDR3 DNA sequence: TGCAGCGTGGAGGACAGGGGAGAGACCCAGTACTTC.

The chain uses TRBV30 and TRBJ2-7; 7 bases agree with TRBD1. J was trimmed by 3 bases and V by 5 bases; bases with no gene match: 10. From germline, CDR1 is GTSNPN and CDR2 SVGIG (reference sequence). The CDR3 covers 14 residues. The CDR3 nucleotides read TGTGCCTGGGATAGGGGGACAGCCGTCTACGAGCAGTACTTC. This sequence encodes CAWDRGTAVYEQYF. The variable domain in full, with the rest retrieved from reference TRBV30 and TRBJ2-7, is SQTIHQWPATLVQPVGSPLSLECTVEGTSNPNLYWYRQAAGRGLQLLFYSVGIGQISSEVPQNLSASRPQDRQFILSSKKLLLSDSGFYLCAWDRGTAVYEQYFGPGTRLTVT.

The chain combines TRBV30 with TRBJ2-7; D is unresolved. V lost 3 bases and J 6 bases, leaving 9 bases between the germline ends. Germline V lookup: CDR1 GTSNPN, CDR2 SVGIG (reference sequence). This CDR3 contains 11 residues. The CDR3 DNA follows: TGTGCCTGGAGCGGTCTGAGCGAGCAGTACTTC. This sequence encodes CAWSGLSEQYF.

The chain recombines TRBV29-1 with TRBJ2-1; no clear D. The germline V gene encodes CDR1 SQVTM and CDR2 ANQGSEA. The CDR3 runs 12 residues. V shed 3 bases and J shed 9 bases, with 12 bases lying between them. CDR3 region: CSVDLSATEQFF. The DNA for the CDR3 is TGCAGCGTTGACCTCTCGGCGACTGAGCAGTTCTTC.

In its sample, this clone was seen a few times. V is TRBV7-9 and J is TRBJ1-2, with D unresolved. Trimming took 5 bases from V and 5 from J, leaving 6 bases between them. The CDR3 extends over 11 amino acids. Per germline, CDR1 SEHNR and CDR2 FQNEAQ (reference sequence). This CDR3 is CASSPGYGYTF. The CDR3 DNA sequence: TGTGCCAGCAGCCCAGGTTATGGCTACACCTTC.

The rearrangement joins TRBV9 to TRBJ1-5, with D possibly being TRBD1 (5 bases). The CDR3 is made up of 16 amino acids. V lost 3 bases and J lost 2, with 15 bases in between. The germline V gene encodes CDR1 SGDLS and CDR2 YYNGEE. The DNA of the CDR3 is TGTGCCAGCAGCGGGGGCAGAGGAAGTCGCAATCAGCCCCAGCATTTT. The encoded protein is CASSGGRGSRNQPQHF.

This chain joins TRBV7-9 and TRBJ2-3, with 8 bases that match TRBD2. Germline V lookup: CDR1 SEHNR, CDR2 FQNEAQ (reference sequence). V gave up 4 bases and J gave up 2 bases; unmatched junction bases: 8. The CDR3 covers 16 residues. The CDR3 protein is CASSSFSREATDTQYF. The CDR3 nucleotides are TGTGCCAGCAGCTCCTTTTCGCGGGAGGCCACAGATACGCAGTATTTT.

This clone turned up a few times. Other nucleotide sequences from this sample produce the same CDR3. The chain uses TRBV30 and TRBJ2-7, with D possibly matching TRBD1 (5 bases). The CDR3 loop spans 11 amino acids. Between the trimmed V and J ends, which lost 0 bases and 5 bases, there was a span of 5 bases. CDR1 and CDR2 (germline): GTSNPN, SVGIG (reference sequence). The CDR3 is CAWSVGDEQYF. The CDR3 nucleotides read TGTGCCTGGAGTGTAGGGGACGAGCAGTACTTC.

This clone was detected only a few times. The chain employs TRBV30 and TRBJ1-4; 8 bases map to TRBD1. Germline CDR1 GTSNPN, CDR2 SVGIG (reference sequence). The CDR3 is 14 residues long. CDR3 in amino acids: CASGVQGAYEKLFF. The CDR3 region has the DNA TGTGCATCAGGGGTTCAGGGGGCTTACGAAAAACTGTTTTTT.